These T cell receptor beta chains were read from a single sample in a study of CD8+CD57+ T cells in acquired aplastic anemia. TCRdb reprocessed the reads via MiXCR and lists one record per CDR3 protein. The sample comprises hundreds of thousands of distinct CDR3 sequences, 55% to 75% of which are singletons, and under 5% rests with the top ten. The specimen sequenced was sorted CD4+, CD8+, or CD8+CD57+ T cells (not recorded which) from PBMCs. These receptor sequences come from a human donor in good health, serving as a control. Both conserved end residues are part of each CDR3. A D gene is named only where the DNA matches it firmly. Not every row has a clone size; where given, it reads once, few, many or a size class.

clone_size: many
v_call: TRBV19
d_call: TRBD2
j_call: TRBJ2-5
cdr3_nt: TGTGCCAGTAAAAAAACGGGACTAATCCAGGAGACCCAGTACTTC
cdr3_aa: CASKKTGLIQETQYF

clone_size: NA
v_call: TRBV5-1
d_call: NA
j_call: TRBJ1-1
cdr3_nt: TGTGCCAGCAGCAGAAGGAAATGGAGGGAAGCTTTCTTT
cdr3_aa: CASSRRKWREAFF

clone_size: NA
v_call: TRBV6-1
d_call: NA
j_call: TRBJ1-2
cdr3_nt: TGTGCCAGCAGCGCCCTATGGGGTAACTATGGCTACACCTTC
cdr3_aa: CASSALWGNYGYTF

clone_size: many
v_call: TRBV30
d_call: NA
j_call: TRBJ2-2
cdr3_nt: TGTGCCTGGACCTTGACCGGGCTAGCCGGGGAGCTGTTTTTT
cdr3_aa: CAWTLTGLAGELFF

clone_size: NA
v_call: TRBV19
d_call: NA
j_call: TRBJ2-1
cdr3_nt: TGTGCCAGTAGCTCCGGTGATGAGCAGTTCTTC
cdr3_aa: CASSSGDEQFF

clone_size: once
v_call: TRBV11-3
d_call: NA
j_call: TRBJ2-7
cdr3_nt: TGTGCCAGTCGACCCCTCGGCGAGCAGTACTTC
cdr3_aa: CASRPLGEQYF

clone_size: NA
v_call: TRBV7-9
d_call: NA
j_call: TRBJ2-1
cdr3_nt: TGTGCCAGCAGCCACCAGGGCTTTGAAGCTTTCTTCGGATTC
cdr3_aa: CASSHQGFEAFFGF

clone_size: NA
v_call: TRBV15
d_call: NA
j_call: TRBJ2-5
cdr3_nt: TGTGCCACCAGCTCTAACTGGGGGGCCCTCCAAGAGACCCAGTACTTC
cdr3_aa: CATSSNWGALQETQYF

clone_size: NA
v_call: TRBV10-3
d_call: TRBD1
j_call: TRBJ2-1
cdr3_nt: TGTGCCATCAGTGCCCCTGGGACAGGCAGCTCCTACAATGAGCAGTTCTTC
cdr3_aa: CAISAPGTGSSYNEQFF

clone_size: NA
v_call: TRBV7-9
d_call: NA
j_call: TRBJ2-1
cdr3_nt: TGTGCCAGCACCCGGGACGGCAATGAGCAGTTCTTC
cdr3_aa: CASTRDGNEQFF

clone_size: NA
v_call: TRBV20-1
d_call: NA
j_call: TRBJ2-7
cdr3_nt: TGCAGTGCTAGGAAGGGGACTGATTCATACTTC
cdr3_aa: CSARKGTDSYF

clone_size: many
v_call: TRBV3-2
d_call: NA
j_call: TRBJ2-5
cdr3_nt: TGTGCCAGCAGCCACGGACAGCAAGAGACCCAGTACTTC
cdr3_aa: CASSHGQQETQYF

clone_size: few
v_call: TRBV25-1
d_call: NA
j_call: TRBJ1-2
cdr3_nt: TGTGCCAGCAGCGACAAGACTGTTCGATCCGGCTACACCTTC
cdr3_aa: CASSDKTVRSGYTF

clone_size: once
v_call: TRBV6-5
d_call: TRBD1
j_call: TRBJ1-6
cdr3_nt: TGTGCCAGCACCTCCCGGGACAGGGGAAGGAATTCACCCCTCCACTTT
cdr3_aa: CASTSRDRGRNSPLHF

clone_size: NA
v_call: TRBV12-3/TRBV12-4
d_call: NA
j_call: TRBJ1-3
cdr3_nt: TGTGCCAGCTTATCGACGGGGACGAACACCATATATTTT
cdr3_aa: CASLSTGTNTIYF

clone_size: NA
v_call: TRBV14
d_call: TRBD1
j_call: TRBJ2-7
cdr3_nt: TGTGCCAGCAGCCAGGGACAGGGTGTTTCCGAGCAGTACTTC
cdr3_aa: CASSQGQGVSEQYF

clone_size: NA
v_call: TRBV7-3
d_call: NA
j_call: TRBJ2-1
cdr3_nt: TGTGCCAGCAGCTTTGCGGGGAGCCACAATGAGCAGTTCTTC
cdr3_aa: CASSFAGSHNEQFF

clone_size: many
v_call: TRBV7-7
d_call: NA
j_call: TRBJ2-3
cdr3_nt: TGTGCCAGCAGCTTCGGATGGACGGAAGAAGTCACAGATACGCAGTATTTT
cdr3_aa: CASSFGWTEEVTDTQYF

clone_size: NA
v_call: TRBV19
d_call: NA
j_call: TRBJ1-5
cdr3_nt: TGTGCCAGTAGGCAGGACCCAGGGGAACAGTTTAGCAATCAGCCCCAGCATTTT
cdr3_aa: CASRQDPGEQFSNQPQHF

clone_size: many
v_call: TRBV6-6
d_call: TRBD1
j_call: TRBJ1-6
cdr3_nt: TGTGCCAGCAGTTACTCGGGGACAGGGATGGGGGATTCACCCCTCCACTTT
cdr3_aa: CASSYSGTGMGDSPLHF

clone_size: few
v_call: TRBV2
d_call: NA
j_call: TRBJ2-2
cdr3_nt: TGTGCCAGGCAGTTTTCGAACACCGGGGAGCTGTTTTTT
cdr3_aa: CARQFSNTGELFF

clone_size: few
v_call: TRBV29-1
d_call: NA
j_call: TRBJ2-5
cdr3_nt: TGCAGCGTTGGACACCAAGAGACCCAGTACTTC
cdr3_aa: CSVGHQETQYF

clone_size: NA
v_call: TRBV7-2
d_call: TRBD1
j_call: TRBJ2-7
cdr3_nt: TGTGCCAGCAGCCGGGACAGGGAAACCTACGAGCAGTACTTC
cdr3_aa: CASSRDRETYEQYF

clone_size: NA
v_call: TRBV15
d_call: NA
j_call: TRBJ2-5
cdr3_nt: TGTGCCACCAGCAGAAGGAGAGAGAAGACCCAGTACTTC
cdr3_aa: CATSRRREKTQYF